The sequence of this T cell receptor (beta chain) was determined in a study of blood T cells in healthy people across ages. Across the whole study: Per two T cells, template switching captured roughly one barcoded beta molecule.

The authors drew 8 to 10 milliliters of peripheral blood from each donor. Using a J-beta primer mix together with a sample-barcoded 5' primer, a second PCR was run for roughly 7 to 11 cycles. In TCRdb, the 5' RACE reads were re-called with MiXCR into one record per CDR3 protein. The repertoire includes around 800,000 distinct CDR3 sequences, roughly 50% of them detected once, and approximately 40% sits in the top ten. This TCR derives from a man older than 75 in good health. The sample was blood.

The CDR3 loop is CASSLPLSGSEQYF. The CDR3, as DNA: TGTGCCAGCAGCTTACCTCTTTCCGGCTCCGAGCAGTACTTC. V gene TRBV5-4 combines with J gene TRBJ2-7, with no clear D. V lost 2 bases to trimming and J lost 6 bases, with 15 bases between them. This CDR3 has 14 residues. CDR1 and CDR2 (germline): SGHNT, YYREEE (reference sequence).